This T cell receptor (beta chain) was identified in a study of shared clonotypes between healthy human individuals (dated by TCRdb to between 2020 and 2021). About the investigation overall: The cohort included three men and a couple of women between 18 and 49 years of age. For each donor, CD4 naive and CD4 memory were each given three plates, CD8 naive was given two plates, and CD8 memory was given one plate. The study deeply sequenced blood TCR repertoires of five healthy adults to estimate repertoire size and the extent of clonotype sharing between individuals. Different laboratories and diverse techniques were used to prepare libraries and sequence TCR repertoires, to increase sequencing depth and limit assay-specific biases. Leukapheresis yielded between about 0.94 and 9.5 billion PBMCs per donor.

Using the deep immunoSEQ assay, multiplex PCR amplified TCR CDR3 regions from genomic DNA. Extracted genomic DNA from each cell subset was distributed evenly across all wells of several immunoSEQ 96-well plates, and each plate was treated as a replicate. For sorted subsets, 200 to 250 ng genomic DNA, equal to 30,000 or so T cell genomes, was loaded into each replicate PCR. The purified libraries were quantified using a Qubit 3.0 fluorometer, sized with a Bioanalyzer 2100, and then quantified again using the KAPA Library Quantification kit. Every immunoSEQ 96-well plate was sequenced on a separate single-read 150-cycle Illumina NextSeq 550 flow cell. The study's processing was this. The immunoSEQ output contained only junctional sequences without quality scores, so filtering could not match that applied to full-length reads. To assign V/J genes and CDR3, sequences were annotated using PyIR, a Python wrapper for IgBLAST v1.9, with IMGT germline references. Any read was removed if the V/J assignment was weak (E-value above 1e-6), the CDR3 was missing, or the read contained stop codons, out-of-frame junctions, or ambiguous translated residues. A V3J clonotype was defined by an identical inferred V gene, J gene, and CDR3 amino acid sequence. The percentage overlap between two repertoires was calculated by dividing the number of shared unique clonotypes by the size of the smaller repertoire. Richness of each repertoire was evaluated using RTK rarefaction, the Chao1 estimator, and Recon v2.1 estimates of unobserved clonotypes. Generation probabilities for all TCRbeta clonotypes obtained by the gDNA method from a handful of donors were computed using OLGA. The table comes from immuneACCESS by way of TCRdb, which keeps in-frame sequences with V and J called. Part of the clones is missing from these tables; in studies checked, under half for an unresolved V gene and the rest for unknown reasons. V, J and clone size are those of that table, while D and trimming were read from the DNA. The sample table holds roughly 640,000 clones, of which around 97% were seen once. The top ten clones comprise approximately 0.057% of the sample.

The germline V and J ends show losses of 2 bases and 3 bases respectively, and no gene match explains 5 bases of the junction. CDR1 and CDR2, per the germline V gene, are SGHRS and YFSETQ. Spanning cysteine to phenylalanine, the CDR3 consists of 14 amino acids. Left in the record is the CDR3 DNA by itself, 42 bases read in frame from the first base. This clone was detected only once. Its binding antigen is unknown. Nothing much larger sits one base from this clone, and base qualities are not available. Broad study findings and their caveats: Because the study included only a small number of donors, the genetic and exposure-history diversity represented was limited. Higher generation probabilities were observed for clonotypes shared by all four sorted-subset donors than for non-shared clonotypes. About 5% of naive CD4, 3.5% of naive CD8, about 2.4% of memory CD4, and over 0.35% of memory CD8 clonotypes were shared across a few donors. Based on pairwise subsampling, the degree of clonotype sharing among donors was expected to be affected by sequencing depth. Sampling was limited to blood, and TCR repertoires in tissue likely differ from TCR repertoires in blood. Naive subsets generally had larger estimated clonotype richness than memory subsets. Incomplete sequencing was indicated by rarefaction of sorted-subset datasets, despite the large sequencing depth.

The donors were healthy, HIV-negative adults with no recently reported acute infections or vaccinations. Every donor was a Caucasian adult residing in Nashville, Tennessee, USA. CD4+ T cells were enriched through magnetic negative selection, after which naive cells were positively selected on CD45RA and the remaining negative fraction served as the memory subset. Blood was collected by leukapheresis, and PBMCs were isolated by Ficoll-Histopaque density gradient centrifugation and then cryopreserved in liquid nitrogen vapor phase. Purity and quantity of every magnetically sorted T cell population were checked by analytical flow cytometry. Genomic DNA was isolated from each sorted fraction and quantified by UV absorbance on a Nanodrop 2000c.

The sequence joins TRBV5-1 to TRBJ2-7; 7 central bases correspond to TRBD2. Sequenced material: naive CD4+ T cells sorted from blood. This specimen's cell subset or site label, per the study, means: CD45RA+ positively selected. This receptor was obtained from a young woman in good health. CDR3 protein: CASSFSGGNYEQYF. The DNA sequence reads TGCGCCAGCAGCTTTTCGGGAGGTAACTACGAGCAGTACTTC.